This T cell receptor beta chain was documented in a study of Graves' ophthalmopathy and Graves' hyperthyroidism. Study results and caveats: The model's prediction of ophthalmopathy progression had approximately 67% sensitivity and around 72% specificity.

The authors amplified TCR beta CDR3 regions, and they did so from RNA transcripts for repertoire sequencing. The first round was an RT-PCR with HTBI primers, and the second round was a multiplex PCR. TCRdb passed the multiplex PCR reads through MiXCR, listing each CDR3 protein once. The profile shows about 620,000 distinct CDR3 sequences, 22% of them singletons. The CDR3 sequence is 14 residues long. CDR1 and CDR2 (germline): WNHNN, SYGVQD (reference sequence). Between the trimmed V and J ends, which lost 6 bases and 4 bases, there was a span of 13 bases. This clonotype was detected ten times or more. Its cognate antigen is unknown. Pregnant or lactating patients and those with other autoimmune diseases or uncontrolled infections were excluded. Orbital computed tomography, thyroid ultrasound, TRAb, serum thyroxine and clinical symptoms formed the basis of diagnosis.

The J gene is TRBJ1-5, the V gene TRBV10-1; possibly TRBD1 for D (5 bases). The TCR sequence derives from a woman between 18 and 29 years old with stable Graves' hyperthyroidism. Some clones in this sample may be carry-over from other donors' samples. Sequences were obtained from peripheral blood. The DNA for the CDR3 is TGCGCCAGCAGCGGGACGGGGACGAATCAGCCCCAGCATTTT. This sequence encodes CASSGTGTNQPQHF.